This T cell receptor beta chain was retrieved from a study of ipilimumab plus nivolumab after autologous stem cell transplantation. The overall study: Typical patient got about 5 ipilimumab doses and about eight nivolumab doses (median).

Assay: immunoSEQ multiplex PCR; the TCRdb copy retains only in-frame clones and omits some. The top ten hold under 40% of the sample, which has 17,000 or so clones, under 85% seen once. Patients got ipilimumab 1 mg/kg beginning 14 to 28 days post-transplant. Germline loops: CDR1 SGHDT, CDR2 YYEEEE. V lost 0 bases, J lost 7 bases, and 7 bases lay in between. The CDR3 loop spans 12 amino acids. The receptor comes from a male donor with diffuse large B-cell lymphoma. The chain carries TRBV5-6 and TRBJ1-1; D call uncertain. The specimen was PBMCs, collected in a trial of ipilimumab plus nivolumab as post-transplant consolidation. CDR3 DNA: TGTGCCAGCAGCTTGGATGCAGGTGAAGCTTTCTTT. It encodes CASSLDAGEAFF.